What follows are 5 T cell receptor beta chains derived from one specimen sequenced in a study of T cells in Graves' hyperthyroidism and ophthalmopathy. Amplified TCR beta CDR3 regions came from RNA transcripts. HTBI primers were employed in a first-round RT-PCR of the TCR CDR3. TCRdb redid the calling of the multiplex PCR reads with MiXCR, one entry per CDR3 protein. The repertoire has 600,000 or so distinct CDR3 sequences, around 13% of them found once; the top ten carry around an eighth. Sequences were obtained from blood. These receptors were taken from a woman in her 50s with Graves' ophthalmopathy.

This clonotype was observed at least ten times. The chain has TRBV20-1 and TRBJ2-4; 9 nucleotides align to TRBD2. Germline loops: CDR1 DFQATT, CDR2 SNEGSKA (reference sequence). V dropped 6 bases and J dropped 0; count of bases not matched to a gene: 6. The CDR3 length is 15 residues. CDR3 region: CSAQTSGVAKNIQYF. CDR3 DNA sequence: TGCAGTGCACAGACTAGCGGAGTAGCCAAAAACATTCAGTACTTC.

The chain recombines TRBV25-1 with TRBJ1-6; D unresolved. There are 14 residues in the CDR3. From germline, CDR1 is MGHDK and CDR2 SYGVNS. The V end lost 3 bases, the J end lost 9 bases, and 12 bases lay between the germline ends. Here the CDR3 DNA reads TGTGCCAGCAGTGATTCGAAAGACCTTTCACCCCTCCACTTT. Translated, it gives CASSDSKDLSPLHF.

This clonotype was seen more than once but under ten times. This sequence joins TRBV12-3 or TRBV12-4 and TRBJ2-1; 7 positions match TRBD1. The J segment lost 3 bases and the V segment lost 7 bases, leaving 6 bases of the junction unmatched. The CDR3 is 14 amino acids. For the CDR3, the DNA is TGTGCCAGCACCAGGACAGGCCGCTACAATGAGCAGTTCTTC. Translated, it gives CASTRTGRYNEQFF.

This chain connects TRBV30 to TRBJ1-2; D gene ambiguous. Between the trimmed V and J ends, which lost 0 bases and 1 base, there was a span of 3 bases. In germline, CDR1 is GTSNPN, CDR2 SVGIG (reference sequence). The CDR3 has 12 amino acids. The CDR3 loop reads CAWSVLNYGYTF. The CDR3 DNA reads as TGTGCCTGGAGTGTACTTAACTATGGCTACACCTTC.

This clonotype was counted ten times or more. The chain employs TRBV7-9 and TRBJ2-6; no clear D. The CDR3 length is 14 residues. CDR1 and CDR2 from the germline V gene are SEHNR and FQNEAQ (reference sequence). Trimming pared 3 bases from V and 4 bases from J, leaving 7 bases between. The CDR3 loop reads CASSFEEGANVLTF. The CDR3 coding sequence is TGTGCCAGCAGCTTCGAGGAGGGGGCCAACGTCCTGACTTTC.